This T cell receptor beta chain originates from a study of T-cell reconstitution after alpha-beta-depleted transplantation in children. The CDR3 runs to 13 residues. The germline V gene has CDR1 DFQATT and CDR2 SNEGSKA (reference sequence). Trimming left V 5 bases short and J 0 bases short, with 8 bases between. Unique molecular identifiers featured in how the TCRbeta library was prepared. TCRdb used MiXCR to reprocess the PCR reads, holding one entry per CDR3 protein. The repertoire holds 200,000 to 250,000 distinct CDR3 sequences, roughly a tenth seen once, with about 5.4% in the top ten. This clonotype occurred many times.

The specimen was PBMCs from the stem cell graft donor, collected from the stem cell graft. J is TRBJ2-1 and V is TRBV20-1; D ambiguous. The TCR originated in a human donor who donated a stem cell graft to a child with SCID. The CDR3 here is CSADSTSYNEQFF. The CDR3 region has the DNA TGCAGTGCTGATTCTACCTCCTACAATGAGCAGTTCTTC.